This T cell receptor (beta chain) stems from a study of blood T cell repertoires in COVID-19 (dated by TCRdb to 2020 to 2021). At the level of the whole study: Samples covering the acute and convalescent phases of COVID-19 were provided by collaborators in the United States, Italy and Spain. The material from the prospective study consisted of cDNA or gDNA derived from T cells, B-cell-depleted T cells, or PBMCs. Deeply sampled blood TCRbeta repertoires from subjects exposed to, actively infected with, or recovered from COVID-19 were included in the dataset. The repertoires were released in a freely available public database meant as a resource for research on the immune response to SARS-CoV-2. Samples came from the ongoing ImmuneRACE study (first 160 participants) plus 1,254 subjects from 6 global collaborators. Nearly every sample came with metadata listing a de-identified subject ID, COVID-19 status, age in years and sex. Where HLA class I and class II types were available, the types were taken from metadata supplied by the sample provider, not from assay-based typing.

TCRbeta CDR3 regions were amplified from genomic DNA using the immunoSEQ Assay, a bias-controlled multiplex PCR. Turning to the authors' computational methods: Nucleated cell counts per sample were estimated from amplification of reference gene primers within the assay. To quantify the absolute abundance of each unique TCRbeta CDR3 rearrangement, sequence reads were collapsed and filtered. For each sample, productive Simpson clonality was calculated as the square root of Simpson's diversity index over productive rearrangements. TCRdb carries this immuneACCESS record with in-frame sequences only. Its versions omit some clonotypes, under half of them owing to an unresolved V gene in the studies checked, with the rest unexplained. D and trimming come from the DNA, and the V and J calls and clone size come from that table. The sample contains around 260,000 clones, approximately 90% of them found a single time. The top ten clonotypes cover over 2% of the sample.

At the junction V is shortened by 1 base and J by 7 bases; bases outside the gene matches: 8. Its CDR3 holds 15 amino acids, cysteine through phenylalanine. Only the CDR3 DNA is retained, 45 bases long and in frame from the first base. From the germline V gene, CDR1 is SNHLY and CDR2 is FYNNEI. For this clone: Its antigen is currently not known. The record has no base qualities; no much larger clone is one base away.

What the study reported, not specific to this receptor: The quantity of clinical and demographic metadata differed by source and by participant and was supplied without curation.

One collaborating source in Seattle enrolled patients during active infection and followed them longitudinally through the course of disease. Whole blood was collected in K2EDTA tubes by collaborating institutions according to the institutions' own protocols. For TCRbeta analysis, collaborators shipped samples in one of three forms: frozen whole blood, isolated PBMCs, or DNA extracted from either of those sample types. The TCR originated in a woman aged 30 to 39 with COVID-19, enrolled during active disease. Sequencing was performed on peripheral blood. The chain uses TRBV2 and TRBJ1-1; the junction holds 8 bases that match TRBD1. The sequence in DNA is TGTGCCAGCAGTGAAGTTCGACAGGGGAAGGGTGAAGCTTTCTTT. This translates into CASSEVRQGKGEAFF.